This TCR beta chain was found in a study of T cells in Graves' hyperthyroidism and ophthalmopathy. This clonotype occurred many times. Clinical symptoms, serum thyroxine and TRAb, thyroid ultrasound and orbital computed tomography were used for the diagnoses. This CDR3 has 14 residues. Trimming shortened V by 0 bases and J by 1 base, and 6 bases separated the two germline ends. Germline V gives CDR1 SEHNR, CDR2 FQNEAQ (reference sequence). It was RNA transcripts that yielded the amplified TCR beta CDR3 regions. In the first-round RT-PCR of the TCR CDR3, the HTBI primer set was used. Via MiXCR, TCRdb re-called the multiplex PCR reads, giving one row per CDR3 protein. This sample carries roughly 700,000 distinct CDR3 sequences, about 14% of them seen once, and the ten largest clones take about a tenth.

The chain combines TRBV7-9 with TRBJ2-5, with D possibly being TRBD2 (6 bases). Material: blood. This TCR was recovered from a woman aged 18-30 years with Graves' hyperthyroidism. For the CDR3, the DNA is TGTGCCAGCAGCTTAGCTAGCGGCCAAGAGACCCAGTACTTC. Protein: CASSLASGQETQYF.